This T cell receptor (beta chain) was found in a study of T-cell reconstitution after alpha-beta-depleted transplantation in children (dated by TCRdb to 2016 to 2018). Background on the whole study: Using TCR repertoire profiling, the study followed T-cell immune reconstitution in a quantitative way in children after TCRalphabeta/CD19-depleted allogeneic hematopoietic cell transplantation. Overall study outcomes, separate from this receptor: The apparently early alphabetaT-cell count recovery about two months after transplant was reportedly dependent on only several hundred rapidly expanded clones derived from non-depleted graft cells. In some patients, the high TCRbeta diversity seen at day 60 was put down to recipient T cells and intrathymic progenitors that had survived conditioning. Hyperexpanded clone frequencies declined over subsequent months; after one year, T-cell counts and TCRbeta diversity were mostly attributed to newly produced T cells.

The sample's treatment or condition label, decoded: allogeneic hematopoietic cell transplantation with graft depleted of TCRalphabeta T cells and CD19 B cells. The transplant recipients were children given TCRalphabeta/CD19-depleted allogeneic hematopoietic cell grafts. The protocol used for the library was PCR. Sequencing was carried out with an Illumina HiSeq 2500. Molecular barcoding was employed in the preparation of TCR libraries, with unique molecular identifiers being used to normalize TCRbeta repertoire quantification. TCRdb ran its own pipeline on the public reads, namely fastp trimming at Q25 and MiXCR clone calling, and kept in-frame beta chains. For every CDR3 protein sequence, its rows merge into one entry that carries the most common genes and DNA. The sample table records about 440,000 distinct CDR3 sequences; around two fifths of these occur just once. The top ten hold about 30% of the sample.

This clonotype has at least ten counts. No cognate antigen has been identified for it. No base-level quality is on record; no much larger clone is a single base apart. CDR1 MNHEY and CDR2 SVGEGT are derived from the germline V gene. The CDR3 spans 19 residues, from the cysteine through the phenylalanine. Kept here is only the CDR3 DNA, which spans 57 bases and is read in frame from base 1. At the junction V is shortened by 2 bases and J by 2 bases; bases outside the gene matches: 12. This sequence was found in a girl aged 2 to 9 with aplastic anemia, due to receive a stem cell transplant. Sample: PBMCs, taken before TCRalphabeta/CD19-depleted stem cell transplant. The rearranged segments are TRBV6-2 or TRBV6-3 and TRBJ2-1, with 10 junctional bases fitting TRBD2. CDR3 protein: CASSYESGRASVAYNEQFF. The DNA sequence is given as TGTGCCAGCAGTTACGAGAGCGGGAGGGCCTCCGTCGCCTACAATGAGCAGTTCTTC.